This T cell receptor (beta chain) was captured by sequencing in a study of OX40 agonist ivuxolimab in advanced cancers. On this clone itself: What it binds is unknown.

Produced via immunoSEQ multiplex PCR; TCRdb's table is partial and in-frame only. The sample consists of over 85,000 clones, 75% to 95% of them appearing once. The germline V gene encodes CDR1 SGHAT and CDR2 FQDESV (reference sequence). The V and J ends lost 1 base and 0 bases respectively, with 15 bases between them. The CDR3 runs 17 residues. The study's findings and limits: CD4+ and CD8+ blood T cells expanded clonally by week 6 at 0.1 to 3.0 mg/kg.

The J gene is TRBJ1-1, the V gene TRBV11-1; no clear D. The starting material was CD4+ or CD8+ T cells sorted from blood, obtained in a trial of the OX40 agonist ivuxolimab. This clonotype was obtained from an adult with an advanced solid tumor such as melanoma, head and neck, liver or kidney cancer. The chain's CDR3 is CASSLGQFVGMNTEAFF. CDR3 DNA sequence: TGTGCCAGCAGCTTAGGCCAGTTCGTAGGAATGAACACTGAAGCTTTCTTT.